A single sample gave rise to the 9 T cell receptor beta chains below, sequenced in a study of blood T cells in healthy people across ages. Alongside a J-beta primer mix, a sample-barcoded 5' primer served in a second PCR lasting about 6 to 12 cycles. TCRdb ran MiXCR on the 5' RACE reads and lists one entry per CDR3 protein. The sample includes around 1.5 million distinct CDR3 sequences, 42% seen only once; the top ten take approximately 7.9%. The sequenced material came from blood. These receptors were obtained from a woman younger than 35 in good health.

In its sample, this clonotype was seen a few times. J is TRBJ1-5 and V is TRBV9, with a possible D match to TRBD1 (5 bases). V dropped 4 bases and J dropped 3 bases, with 14 bases sitting between them. This CDR3 contains 15 residues. Germline loops: CDR1 SGDLS, CDR2 YYNGEE. The CDR3 spells CASSLSDNLNQPQHF. The CDR3 bases are TGTGCCAGCAGCCTGTCGGACAACCTCAATCAGCCCCAGCATTTT.

The rearrangement joins TRBV5-1 to TRBJ2-1, with 9 bases lining up with TRBD1. The junction had 11 bases not matched to a gene; V was cut back by 3 bases and J by 7 bases. CDR1 is SGHRS, CDR2 YFSETQ, per germline. The CDR3 covers 16 residues. CDR3 region: CASSSGTGGAGNEQFF. CDR3 coding DNA: TGCGCCAGCAGCTCGGGAACAGGGGGCGCGGGGAATGAGCAGTTCTTC. The full variable domain, in which reference TRBV5-1 and TRBJ2-1 provide the parts outside the CDR3, is KAGVTQTPRYLIKTRGQQVTLSCSPISGHRSVSWYQQTPGQGLQFLFEYFSETQRNKGNFPGRFSGRQFSNSRSEMNVSTLELGDSALYLCASSSGTGGAGNEQFFGPGTRLTVL.

This rearrangement joins TRBV18 to TRBJ1-2; D unclear. Trimming took off 0 bases at V and 7 bases at J, with 12 bases between the two ends. This CDR3 region has 14 residues. Germline lookup yields CDR1 KGHSH and CDR2 LQKENI. The chain's CDR3 is CASSPPVDGSGYTF. The CDR3, as DNA: TGTGCCAGCTCACCACCGGTCGATGGGAGTGGCTACACCTTC.

V is TRBV29-1 and J is TRBJ2-7; 7 bases fit TRBD2. Trimming cost V 6 bases and J 0 bases; bases outside gene matches: 5. CDR1 is SQVTM and CDR2 is ANQGSEA in the germline V gene. The length of the CDR3 is 13 residues. In nucleotides, the CDR3 is TGCAGCGTAGGAGCGGGGATCTCCTACGAGCAGTACTTC. Its translation is CSVGAGISYEQYF.

V is TRBV11-1 and J is TRBJ2-7; 9 bases are shared with TRBD1. V gave up 4 bases and J gave up 2 bases; unmatched junction bases: 12. The CDR3 is 17 residues long. Germline CDR1 and CDR2: SGHAT and FQDESV (reference sequence). As DNA, the CDR3 is TGTGCCAGCAGCTCGACCCCGGGACAGGGTTATGCCTACGAGCAGTACTTC. This sequence encodes CASSSTPGQGYAYEQYF.

V usage is TRBV20-1 and J usage is TRBJ1-2; 7 bases map to TRBD1. Germline CDR1 and CDR2: DFQATT and SNEGSKA (reference sequence). The CDR3 consists of 14 residues. The V and J ends lost 2 bases and 2 bases, in that order; junction bases with no gene match: 5. The chain's CDR3 is CSARLTTGNYGYTF. The CDR3 DNA sequence: TGCAGTGCTAGACTGACGACAGGGAACTATGGCTACACCTTC.

This clonotype was detected ten times or more. V is TRBV12-3 or TRBV12-4 and J is TRBJ2-1, with TRBD2 identical over 10 bases. The CDR3 sequence is 14 residues long. With 3 bases clipped from V and 7 bases from J, the junction kept 3 bases outside the gene matches. CDR3 in amino acids: CASSFGLAVNEQFF. The CDR3 DNA is TGTGCCAGCAGTTTCGGACTAGCGGTTAATGAGCAGTTCTTC.

The chain is built from TRBV6-5 and TRBJ2-3; 8 nucleotides align to TRBD1. The CDR3 covers 13 residues. Germline assignment: CDR1 MNHEY and CDR2 SVGAGI. The V gene end was trimmed by 7 bases and the J gene end by 2 bases; junction bases not matched to a gene: 2. The CDR3 DNA follows: TGTGCCAGCACGACAGGGGACACAGATACGCAGTATTTT. Protein: CASTTGDTDTQYF.

This clonotype has ten or more counts. This CDR3 is CASSSPGGTGNEQFF. CDR3 bases: TGTGCCAGCAGCTCCCCAGGGGGCACGGGGAATGAGCAGTTCTTC. The rearrangement joins TRBV7-3 to TRBJ2-1; 8 bases are shared with TRBD1. The CDR3 is 15 residues long. CDR1 and CDR2 (germline): SGHTA, FQGTGA. Trimming removed 4 bases from V and 7 bases from J; junction bases left unmatched: 9.